These T cell receptor beta chains were read from a single sample in a study of T cell repertoires in aging, cancer and after chemotherapy. TCRdb fed the multiplex PCR reads into MiXCR, producing one record per CDR3 protein. The sample lists fewer than 8,500 distinct CDR3 sequences, roughly 29% occurring once. The sequenced sample was blood. These TCRs come from a human donor with a blood cancer. The donor label of this sample is uncertain. The CDR3 runs from the conserved cysteine through the conserved F or W. D genes are given only for firm matches. Part of the rows lack a size; the others show once, few, many or a class for expanded clones.

V: TRBV5-4; length: 16; J: TRBJ2-2; size: NA; D: TRBD1; DNA: TGTGCCAGCAGCTTAACGGGACAGGGGGCCACCGGGGAGCTGTTTTTT; CDR3: CASSLTGQGATGELFF
V: TRBV5-1; length: 12; J: TRBJ2-3; size: NA; D: NA; DNA: TGCGCCAGCAGCTTGTTAAGCGATACGCAGTATTTT; CDR3: CASSLLSDTQYF
V: TRBV10-3; length: 15; J: TRBJ2-2; size: NA; D: NA; DNA: TGTGCCATCAGCCCAGTTCTTAACCCCACCGGGGAGCTGTTTTTT; CDR3: CAISPVLNPTGELFF
V: TRBV7-2; length: 15; J: TRBJ2-1; size: NA; D: NA; DNA: TGTGCCAGCAGAGTGCCAGGACGGAACTACAATGAGCAGTTCTTC; CDR3: CASRVPGRNYNEQFF
V: TRBV6-2/TRBV6-3; length: 15; J: TRBJ2-7; size: NA; D: NA; DNA: TGTGCCAGCAGTTACGGGCAAGAGAGCTCCTACGAGCAGTACTTC; CDR3: CASSYGQESSYEQYF
V: TRBV10-3; length: 14; J: TRBJ1-2; size: NA; D: NA; DNA: TGTGCCATCAGTGGCAATATAATCTCCTATGGCTACACCTTC; CDR3: CAISGNIISYGYTF
V: TRBV5-4; length: 15; J: TRBJ1-6; size: NA; D: NA; DNA: TGTGCCAGCAGCCGAGGGCAGGTTGTTGGTTCACCCCTCCACTTT; CDR3: CASSRGQVVGSPLHF
V: TRBV13; length: 14; J: TRBJ1-5; size: many; D: NA; DNA: TGTGCCAGCAGCAGGGGCGTGAGCAATCAGCCCCAGCATTTT; CDR3: CASSRGVSNQPQHF
V: TRBV27; length: 15; J: TRBJ1-5; size: few; D: NA; DNA: TGTGCCAGCAGTTTAGTGGGAGGGGGCAATCAGCCCCAGCATTTT; CDR3: CASSLVGGGNQPQHF
V: TRBV30; length: 10; J: TRBJ2-7; size: many; D: NA; DNA: TGTGCCTGGAGGGGGAGGGAGCAGTACTTC; CDR3: CAWRGREQYF
V: TRBV6-5; length: 16; J: TRBJ2-5; size: NA; D: TRBD2; DNA: TGTGCCATCGCCACCGGCCTGGGAGCGGGGGTGGGGACCCAGTACTTC; CDR3: CAIATGLGAGVGTQYF
V: TRBV11-2; length: 14; J: TRBJ2-1; size: NA; D: NA; DNA: TGTGCCAGCAGCCAAGTCGGAGGGGGCAATGAGCAGTTCTTC; CDR3: CASSQVGGGNEQFF